What follows are 4 T cell receptor delta chains derived from one specimen sequenced in a study of Vγ9Vδ2 T cells in congenital toxoplasmosis. Template-switch reverse transcription used TRGC- and TRDC-specific primers together in a single tube. The TRGC primer design covered both constant genes, TRGC1 and TRGC2. TCRdb reran clone calling via CATT on the reads. This table has about 350 delta-chain clones, approximately 15% appearing once. The sample taken for sequencing was gamma-delta T cells from blood. These TCRs come from a child under 10 years old born to a mother with Toxoplasma gondii infection during pregnancy, either congenitally infected or uninfected (not recorded which).

This clone is large by share. The chain uses TRDV2 and TRDJ1; TRDD3 matches at 8 bases. Germline lookup yields CDR1 GEAIGNYY and CDR2 EKD. V shed 3 bases, J shed 4 bases, and the junction held 6 bases outside the gene matches. The CDR3 is made up of 14 amino acids. This chain's CDR3 is CACDALGVYDKLIF. In DNA form, the CDR3 reads TGTGCCTGTGACGCACTGGGGGTTTACGATAAACTCATCTTT.

This clone is large. The chain combines TRDV2 with TRDJ1; 10 bases map to TRDD3. In germline, CDR1 is GEAIGNYY, CDR2 EKD. The CDR3 runs to 18 residues. J was trimmed by 7 bases and V by 3 bases; bases with no gene match: 19. CDR3 bases: TGTGCCTGTGACCCTGTACTGGGGGATCTGCCCCTCAAACCTAAACTCATCTTT. Translated, it gives CACDPVLGDLPLKPKLIF.

The sample holds a few counts of this clone. The gene calls are TRAV14/DV4 and TRDJ1; 8 nucleotides match TRDD3. Germline-derived CDR1 and CDR2 are TSDPSYG and QGSYDQQN (reference sequence). CDR3 length equals 19 residues. This chain's CDR3 is CALSEASPPWGKYTDKLIF. CDR3 in DNA: TGTGCTCTGAGTGAGGCCTCTCCTCCCTGGGGGAAGTACACCGATAAACTCATCTTT.

This clone is judged large. The gene calls are TRDV1 and TRDJ1; TRDD3 aligns across 10 bases. The CDR3 covers 19 residues. The germline V gene has CDR1 TSWWSYY and CDR2 QGS. V trimming: 4 bases; J trimming: 0 bases; junction bases outside the gene matches: 14. The CDR3 here is CALGGGYTPTGGYTDKLIF. In DNA form, the CDR3 reads TGTGCTCTTGGGGGGGGCTACACCCCGACTGGGGGATACACCGATAAACTCATCTTT.